What follows are 5 T cell receptor beta chains derived from one specimen sequenced in a study of cytomegalovirus exposure and HLA in healthy donors. Primers: 60 Vbeta forward and 13 Jbeta reverse. The repertoire was sequenced with immunoSEQ multiplex PCR; TCRdb's copy has only in-frame clones and lacks some. The sample contains 65,000 to 95,000 clones, approximately 80% of which appear only once. Sequencing input: PBMCs. These receptors all stem from a human donor in good health.

The chain recombines TRBV21-1 with TRBJ2-1; the D call in the table, TRBD2, was not verified against the DNA. TRBV21-1 represents a pseudogene. The CDR3 length is 16 residues. CDR3 amino acids: CASSNSTGSSYNEQFF. CDR3 nucleotide sequence: TGTGCCAGCAGCAATAGCACGGGTAGCTCCTACAATGAGCAGTTCTTC.

J is TRBJ2-7 and V is TRBV6-5; D is possibly TRBD1 (6 bases). CDR1 and CDR2 (germline): MNHEY, SVGAGI. The ends were cut back, 7 bases at V and 1 base at J, with 17 bases in the middle. The CDR3 loop spans 15 amino acids. In DNA form, the CDR3 reads TGTGCCAGCAAGGAGGCGGCAGGGGTATCCTACGAGCAGTACTTC. It specifies CASKEAAGVSYEQYF.

V and J are TRBV5-1 and TRBJ2-1, with a possible D match to TRBD2 (5 bases). This CDR3 region has 13 residues. From germline, CDR1 is SGHRS and CDR2 YFSETQ. V lost 0 bases to trimming and J lost 10 bases, with 11 bases between them. CDR3 sequence (DNA): TGCGCCAGCAGCTTGGTGCTAGCCGGCGAGCAGTTCTTC. Translating it yields CASSLVLAGEQFF.

The J gene is TRBJ2-2, the V gene TRBV4-2; D is possibly TRBD2 (5 bases). The CDR3 extends over 15 amino acids. The germline gives CDR1 LGHNA, CDR2 YNFKEQ. Trimming took off 4 bases at V and 1 base at J, with 10 bases between the two ends. The CDR3 loop is CASSRTGLNTGELFF. For the CDR3, the DNA is TGTGCCAGCAGCCGTACCGGACTGAACACCGGGGAGCTGTTTTTT.

This chain joins TRBV6-1 and TRBJ1-1, with D perhaps TRBD1 (6 bases). The CDR3 covers 13 residues. Germline V CDR1 and CDR2: MNHNS, SASEGT. Trimming shortened V by 11 bases and J by 1 base, and 14 bases separated the two germline ends. The CDR3 DNA sequence: TGTGCCGGGATAGGACAGCAGAACACTGAAGCTTTCTTT. It codes for CAGIGQQNTEAFF.